A selection of T cell receptor beta chains follows, all from one sample in a study of T cells in Graves' hyperthyroidism and ophthalmopathy. TCRdb redid the calling of the multiplex PCR reads with MiXCR, one entry per CDR3 protein. The table has 89,000 or so distinct CDR3 sequences, roughly 37% seen once. The specimen sequenced was peripheral blood or thyroid tissue (not recorded which). Receptor source: a woman aged 30 to 39 with Graves' hyperthyroidism. Both conserved end residues are part of each CDR3. The D gene is left open where the match is weak. Clone size is given for some rows only: seen once, a few or many times, or a class if the clone is expanded.

clone_size j_call v_call d_call cdr3_nt cdr3_aa
many TRBJ2-5 TRBV20-1 NA TGCAGTGCTAGGCCCGGTTTGAGAGAGACCCAGTACTTC CSARPGLRETQYF
many TRBJ2-7 TRBV20-1 TRBD1 TGCAGTGCTGACGAACGGGACAGGGGCTACTACGAGCAGTACTTC CSADERDRGYYEQYF
NA TRBJ1-5 TRBV2 NA TGTGCCAGCAGCGTAACCGGGGCTCCAGAGACCCAGCATTTT CASSVTGAPETQHF
NA TRBJ1-2 TRBV18 NA TGTGCCAGCTCACCAACGTCGGGAGCCGCCACTGGGGGCTACACCTTC CASSPTSGAATGGYTF
many TRBJ2-5 TRBV9 TRBD2 TGTGCCAGCAGCACACTAGCGGGAGGGGGAGAGACCCAGTACTTC CASSTLAGGGETQYF
NA TRBJ1-2 TRBV20-1 NA TGCAGTGCATACCGGGACACCTATGGCTACACCTTC CSAYRDTYGYTF
many TRBJ1-1 TRBV7-9 NA TGTGCCAGCAGGGGGGCCCACATGAACACTGAAGCTTTCTTT CASRGAHMNTEAFF
NA TRBJ2-7 TRBV7-9 TRBD2 TGTGCCAGCAGCGCTACTAGCGGGAGAGAGGGATTGGCCTACGAGCAGTACTTC CASSATSGREGLAYEQYF
NA TRBJ2-7 TRBV7-8 TRBD2 TGTGCCAGCAGCAGTGCTAGGACTAGGACCTACGAGCAGTACTTC CASSSARTRTYEQYF
NA TRBJ2-3 TRBV7-9 NA TGTGCCAGCAGCTCGACCACAGATACGCAGTATTTT CASSSTTDTQYF
many TRBJ2-2 TRBV7-9 TRBD2 TGTGCCAGCACCCACGGGAGACTAGCGGGAGCGGCCGGGGAGCTGTTTTTT CASTHGRLAGAAGELFF
many TRBJ1-3 TRBV6-6 NA TGTGCCAGCAGCCAAGCAGGAAACACCATATATTTT CASSQAGNTIYF
few TRBJ2-3 TRBV12-3/TRBV12-4 NA TGTGCCAGCAGTCCAGATACGCAGTATTTT CASSPDTQYF
NA TRBJ1-5 TRBV15 NA TGTGCCACCGCAGAGTTACATAGCAATCAGCCCCAGCATTTT CATAELHSNQPQHF
NA TRBJ2-3 TRBV6-5 TRBD2 TGTGCCAGCAGTTTAAAAGGGGGGAGGACTAGCGGGAGAACAGATACGCAGTATTTT CASSLKGGRTSGRTDTQYF
NA TRBJ1-1 TRBV7-8 NA TGTGCCAGCAGCTTAGGAGTGGGCGCTGAAGCTTTCTTT CASSLGVGAEAFF
many TRBJ1-6 TRBV4-1 NA TGCGCCAGCAGCATCAGGGTGGATTCACCCCTCCACTTT CASSIRVDSPLHF
NA TRBJ1-3 TRBV14 NA TGTGCCAGCAGTCCCTGGACCGGGAAGAGCTCTGGAAACACCATATATTTT CASSPWTGKSSGNTIYF
NA TRBJ2-5 TRBV10-3 TRBD2 TGTGCCATCAGTGAGACTAGCGGGAGACCGGAGGAGACCCAGTACTTC CAISETSGRPEETQYF
NA TRBJ1-5 TRBV2 NA TGCGCCAGCCGTTCTGAGACAGGCAGCAATCAGCCCCAGCATTTT CASRSETGSNQPQHF
many TRBJ2-5 TRBV9 NA TGTGCCAGCAGCGTAGACCCCGGACAGTGGGAGACCCAGTACTTC CASSVDPGQWETQYF
many TRBJ1-2 TRBV5-1 NA TGCGCCAGTAAGCTCCGGGACGAGGCAGGCTACACCTTC CASKLRDEAGYTF
NA TRBJ2-7 TRBV24-1 NA TGTGCCACCAGTGAGGCGGGACTTCACGAGCAGTACTTC CATSEAGLHEQYF
many TRBJ2-7 TRBV7-2 NA TGTGCCAGCAGCCTAGACCGGGGGGCCACCTACGAGCAGTACTTC CASSLDRGATYEQYF
many TRBJ2-3 TRBV20-1 TRBD2 TGCAGTGCTAGAGATCATCGCGGGAGTTTCACAGATACGCAGTATTTT CSARDHRGSFTDTQYF
many TRBJ2-3 TRBV9 TRBD2 TGTGCCAGCAGCGTCCCTAGCGGGACTAGCACAGATACGCAGTATTTT CASSVPSGTSTDTQYF
few TRBJ2-7 TRBV7-9 TRBD2 TGTGCCAGCAGCTGGGGGGGTAGCTCCTACGAGCAGTACTTC CASSWGGSSYEQYF
NA TRBJ1-2 TRBV5-6 NA TGTGCCACGCGTCCGGGACCCAGTGATGGCTACACCTTC CATRPGPSDGYTF
NA TRBJ2-5 TRBV27 NA TGTGCCAGCAGTTTAAGGTGGGACCTGGGGACCCAGTACTTC CASSLRWDLGTQYF
many TRBJ2-5 TRBV6-5 TRBD2 TGTGCCAGCAGTTTCCACGGGAGGATGCGGGAGACCCAGTACTTC CASSFHGRMRETQYF
many TRBJ2-7 TRBV2 TRBD2 TGTGCCAGCAGTGTCGGGACTAACACCTACGAGCAGTACTTC CASSVGTNTYEQYF
many TRBJ1-1 TRBV5-1 NA TGCGCCAGCAGCTTTTGGGGGGGCAAGGACACTGAAGCTTTCTTT CASSFWGGKDTEAFF
many TRBJ2-5 TRBV28 NA TGTGCCAGCAGTCTCGCGCAGGCGACCCAGTACTTC CASSLAQATQYF
many TRBJ1-3 TRBV3-1 NA TGTGCCAGCAGCCTCCGGTCCTCTGGAAACACCATATATTTT CASSLRSSGNTIYF
few TRBJ2-5 TRBV7-9 TRBD1 TGTGCCAGCAGCGAGAGACAGGGGGCGTTGGAGACCCAGTACTTC CASSERQGALETQYF
NA TRBJ2-5 TRBV7-8 TRBD1 TGTGCCAGCAGCGGAAAACAGGGGGGTTGGGAGACCCAGTACTTC CASSGKQGGWETQYF
many TRBJ1-2 TRBV2 NA TGTGCCAGCAGTGTTACTAAATGGACAGATGGCTACACCTTC CASSVTKWTDGYTF
NA TRBJ2-7 TRBV20-1 NA TGCAGTGCTAGAGACCTCTCCTACGAGCAGTACTTC CSARDLSYEQYF
many TRBJ1-2 TRBV28 TRBD1 TGTGCCAGCAGTTTGGGGACAGTCTATGGCTACACCTTC CASSLGTVYGYTF
many TRBJ1-4 TRBV20-1 TRBD1 TGCAGTGCCAGTGGGACAGTTAATGAAAAACTGTTTTTT CSASGTVNEKLFF
NA TRBJ2-3 TRBV5-1 TRBD2 TGCGCCAGCAGCTTCCGACTAGCGAGAGATACGCAGTATTTT CASSFRLARDTQYF
few TRBJ1-2 TRBV24-1 NA TGTGCCCGGTGGGGGCGCGTCTATGGCTACACCTTC CARWGRVYGYTF
many TRBJ2-6 TRBV7-3 NA TGTGCCAGCAGAAATGACCCCAGCGTTACCAACGTCCTGACTTTC CASRNDPSVTNVLTF
many TRBJ1-1 TRBV20-1 NA TGCAGTGCTAGAGATCTCTATAAGGCCACCCCAACTGCTGAAGCTTTCTTT CSARDLYKATPTAEAFF
NA TRBJ2-6 TRBV12-3/TRBV12-4 NA TGTGCCAGCAGTCCGACTTCTGGGGCCAACGTCCTGACTTTC CASSPTSGANVLTF
NA TRBJ1-1 TRBV20-1 NA TGCAGTGCTGGAGTCCCTCCAGAGTTCGAAGCCTTCTTT CSAGVPPEFEAFF
NA TRBJ2-2 TRBV6-4 TRBD1 TGTGCCAGCAGTCGATCCATTGAGACAGGGTTCCCCGGGGAGCTGTTTTTT CASSRSIETGFPGELFF